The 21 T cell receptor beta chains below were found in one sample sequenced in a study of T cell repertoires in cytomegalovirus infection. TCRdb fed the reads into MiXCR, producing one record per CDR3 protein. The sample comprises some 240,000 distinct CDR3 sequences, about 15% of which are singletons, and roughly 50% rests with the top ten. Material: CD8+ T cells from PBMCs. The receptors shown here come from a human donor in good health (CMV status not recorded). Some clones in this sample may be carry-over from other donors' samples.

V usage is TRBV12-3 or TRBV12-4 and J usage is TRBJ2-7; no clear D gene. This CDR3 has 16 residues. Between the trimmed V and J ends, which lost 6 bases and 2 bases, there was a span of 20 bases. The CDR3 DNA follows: TGTGCCAGCAGCCTCCTGGTGGGGAATTTACCCTACGAGCAGTACTTC. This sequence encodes CASSLLVGNLPYEQYF.

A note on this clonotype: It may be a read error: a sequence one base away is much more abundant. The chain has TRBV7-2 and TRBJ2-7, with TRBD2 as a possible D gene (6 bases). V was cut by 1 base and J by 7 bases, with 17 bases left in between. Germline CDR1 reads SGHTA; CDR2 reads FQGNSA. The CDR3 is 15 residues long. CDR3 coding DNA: TGTGCCAGCAGCTTAGGGGCGGAGGGGCCGGGAGAGCAGTACTTC. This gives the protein CASSLGAEGPGEQYF.

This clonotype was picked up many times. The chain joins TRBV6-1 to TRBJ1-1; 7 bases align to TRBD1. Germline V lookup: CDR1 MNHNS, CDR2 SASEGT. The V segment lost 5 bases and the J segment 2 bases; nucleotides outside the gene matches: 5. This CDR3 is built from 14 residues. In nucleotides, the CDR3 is TGTGCCAGCAGTCAATGGGACAGTAACACTGAAGCTTTCTTT. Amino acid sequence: CASSQWDSNTEAFF.

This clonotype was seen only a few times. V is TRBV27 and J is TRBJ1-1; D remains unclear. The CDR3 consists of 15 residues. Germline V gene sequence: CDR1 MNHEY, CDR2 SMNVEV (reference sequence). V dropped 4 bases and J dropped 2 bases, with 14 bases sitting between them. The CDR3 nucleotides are TGTGCCAGCAGTTCCAGATTACACAGAAACACTGAAGCTTTCTTT. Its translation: CASSSRLHRNTEAFF.

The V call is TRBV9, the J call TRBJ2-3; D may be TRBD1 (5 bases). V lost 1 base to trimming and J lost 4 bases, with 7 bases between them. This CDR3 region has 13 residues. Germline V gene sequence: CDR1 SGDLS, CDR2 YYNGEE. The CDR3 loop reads CASSVQGPDTQYF. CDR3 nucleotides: TGTGCCAGCAGCGTACAGGGCCCAGATACGCAGTATTTT.

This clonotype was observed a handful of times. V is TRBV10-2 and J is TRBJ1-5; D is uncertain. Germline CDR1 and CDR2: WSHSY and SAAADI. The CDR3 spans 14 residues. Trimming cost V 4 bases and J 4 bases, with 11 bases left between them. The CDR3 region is CASSGVGPNQPQHF. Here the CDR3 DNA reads TGCGCCAGCAGTGGAGTCGGACCTAATCAGCCCCAGCATTTT.

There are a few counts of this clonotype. The CDR3 sequence: CASSYLLTGQGGTEAFF. The CDR3 DNA sequence: TGTGCCAGCAGTTACCTTCTAACGGGACAGGGGGGGACTGAAGCTTTCTTT. The V gene is TRBV6-2 or TRBV6-3, the J gene TRBJ1-1, with 11 bases identical to TRBD1. Per the germline V gene, CDR1 is MNHEY and CDR2 is SVGEGT. V was pared by 2 bases and J by 5 bases, with 10 bases of the junction left unmatched. The CDR3 spans 17 residues.

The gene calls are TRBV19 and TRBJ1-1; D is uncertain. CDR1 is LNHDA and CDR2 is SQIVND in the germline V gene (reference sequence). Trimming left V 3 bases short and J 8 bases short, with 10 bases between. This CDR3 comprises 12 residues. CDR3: CASSINGPEAFF. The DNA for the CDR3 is TGTGCCAGTAGTATCAATGGGCCCGAAGCTTTCTTT. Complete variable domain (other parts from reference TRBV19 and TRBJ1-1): DGGITQSPKYLFRKEGQNVTLSCEQNLNHDAMYWYRQDPGQGLRLIYYSQIVNDFQKGDIAEGYSVSREKKESFPLTVTSAQKNPTAFYLCASSINGPEAFFGQGTRLTVV.

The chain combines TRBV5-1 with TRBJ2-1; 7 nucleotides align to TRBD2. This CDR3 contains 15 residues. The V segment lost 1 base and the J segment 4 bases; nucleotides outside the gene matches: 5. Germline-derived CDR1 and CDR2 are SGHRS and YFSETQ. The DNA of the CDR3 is TGCGCCAGCAGCTTGTGGTCCGGGGGGTACAATGAGCAGTTCTTC. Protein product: CASSLWSGGYNEQFF.

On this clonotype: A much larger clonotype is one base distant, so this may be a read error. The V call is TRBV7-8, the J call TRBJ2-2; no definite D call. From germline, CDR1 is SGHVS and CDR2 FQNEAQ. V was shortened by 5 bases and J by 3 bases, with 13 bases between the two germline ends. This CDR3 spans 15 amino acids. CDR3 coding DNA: TGTGCCAGCAGCATGTTTGAGCCCTACACCGGGGAGCTGTTTTTT. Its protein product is CASSMFEPYTGELFF.

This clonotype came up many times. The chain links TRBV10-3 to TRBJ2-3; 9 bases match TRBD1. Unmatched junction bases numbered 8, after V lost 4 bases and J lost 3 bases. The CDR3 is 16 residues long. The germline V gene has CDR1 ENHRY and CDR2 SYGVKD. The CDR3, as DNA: TGTGCCATCAGTGGGGGGACAGGGCCAGGGACAGATACGCAGTATTTT. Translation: CAISGGTGPGTDTQYF.

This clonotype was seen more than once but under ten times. CDR3 loop: CASSLIESSPRGNTIYF. The CDR3 DNA sequence: TGTGCCAGCAGCCTCATAGAGTCCTCTCCACGCGGAAACACCATATATTTT. The chain joins TRBV5-3 to TRBJ1-3; D gene ambiguous. TRBV5-3 falls under the ORF class, with uncertain function. CDR3 length: 17 residues. Between the trimmed V and J ends, which lost 8 bases and 4 bases, there was a span of 25 bases.

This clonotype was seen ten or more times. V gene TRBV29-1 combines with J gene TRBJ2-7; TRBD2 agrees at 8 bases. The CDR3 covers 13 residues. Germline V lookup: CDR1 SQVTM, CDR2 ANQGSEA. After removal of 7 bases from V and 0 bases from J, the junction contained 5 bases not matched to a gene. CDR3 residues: CSGSGGGSYEQYF. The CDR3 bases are TGCAGCGGGTCGGGAGGGGGCTCCTACGAGCAGTACTTC.

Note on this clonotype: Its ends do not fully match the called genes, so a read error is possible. The CDR3: CASSTGGFTRELFF. The CDR3 bases are TGTGCCAGCAGCACAGGGGGCTTCACCAGGGAGCTGTTTTTT. V and J are TRBV7-4 and TRBJ2-2; 9 bases match TRBD1. Germline CDR1 reads SGHVT; CDR2 reads SQSDAQ. The CDR3 runs to 14 residues.

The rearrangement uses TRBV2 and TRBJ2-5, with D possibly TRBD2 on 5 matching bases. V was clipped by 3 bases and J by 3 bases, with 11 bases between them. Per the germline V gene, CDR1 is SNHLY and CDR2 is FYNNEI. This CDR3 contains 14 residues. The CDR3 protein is CASSEGAEKETQYF. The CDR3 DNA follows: TGTGCCAGCAGTGAGGGAGCGGAAAAAGAGACCCAGTACTTC.

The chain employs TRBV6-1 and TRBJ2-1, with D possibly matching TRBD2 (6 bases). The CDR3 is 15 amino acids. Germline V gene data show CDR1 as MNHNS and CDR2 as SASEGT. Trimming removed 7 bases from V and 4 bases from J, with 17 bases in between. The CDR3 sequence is CASTTLGSGYNEQFF. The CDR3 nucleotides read TGTGCCAGCACCACATTGGGGAGCGGGTACAATGAGCAGTTCTTC.

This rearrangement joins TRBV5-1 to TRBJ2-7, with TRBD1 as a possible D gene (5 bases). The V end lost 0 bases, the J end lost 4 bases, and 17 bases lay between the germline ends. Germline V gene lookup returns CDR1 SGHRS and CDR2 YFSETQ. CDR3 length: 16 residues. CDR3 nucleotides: TGCGCCAGCAGCTTGGAAGGACAACGAAGGGGTTACGAGCAGTACTTC. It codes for CASSLEGQRRGYEQYF.

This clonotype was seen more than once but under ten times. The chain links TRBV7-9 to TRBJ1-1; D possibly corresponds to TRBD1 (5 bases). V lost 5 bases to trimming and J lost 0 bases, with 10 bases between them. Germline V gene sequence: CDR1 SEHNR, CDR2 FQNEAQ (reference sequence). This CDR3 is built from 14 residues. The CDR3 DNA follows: TGTGCCAGCAGCGCAACAGGTATGAACACTGAAGCTTTCTTT. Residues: CASSATGMNTEAFF.

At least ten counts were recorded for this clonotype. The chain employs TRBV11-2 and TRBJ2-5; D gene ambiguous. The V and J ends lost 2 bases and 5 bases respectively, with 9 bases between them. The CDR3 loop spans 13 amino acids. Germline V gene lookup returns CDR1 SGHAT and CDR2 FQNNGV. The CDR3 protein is CASSLLQVETQYF. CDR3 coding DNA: TGTGCCAGCAGCTTACTTCAGGTGGAGACCCAGTACTTC.

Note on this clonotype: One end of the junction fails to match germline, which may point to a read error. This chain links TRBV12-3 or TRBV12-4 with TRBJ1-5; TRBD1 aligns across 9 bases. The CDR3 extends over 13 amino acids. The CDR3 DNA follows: TGTGCCAACAGTTGGACAGGGGATCAGCCCCAGCATTTT. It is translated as CANSWTGDQPQHF.

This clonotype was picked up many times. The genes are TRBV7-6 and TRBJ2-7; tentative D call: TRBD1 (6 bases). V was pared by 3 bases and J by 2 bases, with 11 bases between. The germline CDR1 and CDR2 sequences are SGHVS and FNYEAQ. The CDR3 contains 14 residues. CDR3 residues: CASSFGQGPYEQYF. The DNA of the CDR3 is TGTGCCAGCAGCTTTGGGCAGGGGCCCTACGAGCAGTACTTC.